The 12 T cell receptor beta chains reported below all come from one sample, sequenced in a study of regulatory T cells in long-lasting Graves disease. The time point: newly diagnosed GD, antithyroid drugs for less than 3 months. There was RNA extracted from PBMCs, and the TCR library was made from it. CDR3-region Arm-PCR and iRepertoire HTBI primers produced the TCR beta libraries. Each CDR3 protein is one row after TCRdb ran MiXCR on the multiplex PCR reads. This sample yields around 400,000 distinct CDR3 sequences, of which around 16% are seen a single time; 22% belongs to the top ten. The input for sequencing was peripheral blood mononuclear cells (PBMCs), taken at new diagnosis, from a patient treated with antithyroid drugs. These receptor sequences come from a female donor with Graves disease.

In this sample, this clonotype turned up many times. The chain joins TRBV6-1 to TRBJ1-1, with 7 bases identical to TRBD1. Germline V gives CDR1 MNHNS, CDR2 SASEGT. V shed 4 bases and J 0 bases; nucleotides not matched to a gene: 8. The CDR3 sequence is 16 residues long. CDR3 sequence reads: CASSGISQGLNTEAFF. The CDR3 DNA is TGTGCCAGCAGTGGTATTTCACAGGGGCTGAACACTGAAGCTTTCTTT.

The rearrangement uses TRBV12-3 or TRBV12-4 and TRBJ2-7, with TRBD2 as a possible D gene (5 bases). The CDR3 sequence is 15 residues long. The germline V and J ends were trimmed by 4 bases and 0 bases, with 13 bases remaining between them. CDR3 amino acids: CASSSSPGFSYEQYF. CDR3 sequence (DNA): TGTGCCAGCAGTTCGTCCCCGGGGTTCTCCTACGAGCAGTACTTC.

This clonotype was counted at least ten times. The rearrangement links TRBV2 to TRBJ2-7; 14 bases agree with TRBD2. Trimming cost V 7 bases and J 6 bases; bases outside gene matches: 2. Germline assignment: CDR1 SNHLY and CDR2 FYNNEI. CDR3 size: 13 residues. CDR3 bases: TGTGCCAGCAAAGGGACTAGCGGGAGCGAGCAGTACTTC. Amino acid sequence: CASKGTSGSEQYF.

The V and J genes are TRBV7-3 and TRBJ2-1, with 8 bases fitting TRBD2. The CDR3 contains 14 residues. Germline-derived CDR1 and CDR2 are SGHTA and FQGTGA. V was pared by 5 bases and J by 5 bases, with 5 bases of the junction left unmatched. The CDR3 loop reads CASSAGRAHNEQFF. As DNA, the CDR3 is TGTGCCAGCAGCGCCGGGAGGGCCCACAATGAGCAGTTCTTC.

This clonotype was observed at least ten times. V is TRBV3-1 and J is TRBJ1-5; tentative D call: TRBD1 (6 bases). The ends were cut back, 3 bases at V and 8 bases at J, with 14 bases in the middle. CDR3 size: 14 residues. Germline V gives CDR1 LGHDT, CDR2 YNNKEL (reference sequence). Written as DNA, the CDR3 is TGTGCCAGCAGCCAGGGGGGGGGCGGCGAGCCCCAGCATTTT. Protein product: CASSQGGGGEPQHF.

This clonotype occurred once. The junction and the germline gene differ at one end; a read error may be behind it. The chain links TRBV5-1 to TRBJ2-5; 10 bases fit TRBD1. The germline gives CDR1 SGHRS, CDR2 YFSETQ. The CDR3 is 14 amino acids. The DNA of the CDR3 is TGTGCCAGCAGCGTGACAGGGGGCGGGGAGACCCAGTACTTC. Translation: CASSVTGGGETQYF. Variable domain in full (rest from reference TRBV5-1 and TRBJ2-5): KAGVTQTPRYLIKTRGQQVTLSCSPISGHRSVSWYQQTPGQGLQFLFEYFSETQRNKGNFPGRFSGRQFSNSRSEMNVSTLELGDSALYLCASSVTGGGETQYFGPGTRLLVL.

This clonotype was counted ten times or more. A read error may account for a junction end that differs from germline. This chain links TRBV5-1 with TRBJ1-4; weak D call: TRBD1 (5 bases). Germline V lookup: CDR1 SGHRS, CDR2 YFSETQ. The CDR3 has 14 amino acids. CDR3 nucleotides: TGTGCCAGCAGCTTGGGGACTCGTGGTGAAAAACTGTTTTTT. This sequence encodes CASSLGTRGEKLFF.

On this clonotype: A read error may be the cause here, since a much bigger clone is one base away. This chain links TRBV6-1 with TRBJ2-4; 14 bases are a match to TRBD2. The germline CDR1 and CDR2 sequences are MNHNS and SASEGT. The CDR3 is 16 amino acids. CDR3 DNA: TGTGCCAGCAGCACAGGACTAGCGGGAGGAACAGATACGCGGTATTTT. Amino acids: CASSTGLAGGTDTRYF.

There are many counts of this clonotype. The chain recombines TRBV2 with TRBJ1-4; no clear D. V lost 8 bases to trimming and J lost 1 base, with 11 bases between them. This CDR3 has 14 residues. The germline CDR1 and CDR2 sequences are SNHLY and FYNNEI. Here the CDR3 DNA reads TGTGCCAGCGTCTGGGGAGTAACTAATGAAAAACTGTTTTTT. It translates to CASVWGVTNEKLFF.

This clonotype was seen more than once but under ten times. The genes are TRBV5-6 and TRBJ1-2, with D unclear. The CDR3 has 14 amino acids. Trimming removed 1 base at V and 8 bases at J, with 15 bases between. CDR1 SGHDT and CDR2 YYEEEE come from the germline V gene. The CDR3 region has the DNA TGTGCCAGCAGCTTGCTTCAGGCCCGAGGAGGCTACACCTTC. Protein sequence: CASSLLQARGGYTF.

V gene TRBV7-2 combines with J gene TRBJ2-2; 7 nucleotides agree with TRBD2. Germline V lookup: CDR1 SGHTA, CDR2 FQGNSA. CDR3 length equals 18 residues. With 1 base clipped from V and 0 bases from J, the junction kept 8 bases outside the gene matches. CDR3 sequence (DNA): TGTGCCAGCAGCTTAGTCTTAGCGGGCCGGGCGAACACCGGGGAGCTGTTTTTT. Translation gives CASSLVLAGRANTGELFF.

This rearrangement joins TRBV15 to TRBJ1-6; no reliable D call. The CDR3 runs to 17 residues. Germline CDR1 reads LNHNV; CDR2 reads YYDKDF (reference sequence). Between the trimmed V and J ends, which lost 0 bases and 7 bases, there was a span of 16 bases. The CDR3: CATSRDRNTKFNSPLHF. DNA for the CDR3: TGTGCCACCAGCAGAGATCGGAATACTAAATTCAATTCACCCCTCCACTTT.